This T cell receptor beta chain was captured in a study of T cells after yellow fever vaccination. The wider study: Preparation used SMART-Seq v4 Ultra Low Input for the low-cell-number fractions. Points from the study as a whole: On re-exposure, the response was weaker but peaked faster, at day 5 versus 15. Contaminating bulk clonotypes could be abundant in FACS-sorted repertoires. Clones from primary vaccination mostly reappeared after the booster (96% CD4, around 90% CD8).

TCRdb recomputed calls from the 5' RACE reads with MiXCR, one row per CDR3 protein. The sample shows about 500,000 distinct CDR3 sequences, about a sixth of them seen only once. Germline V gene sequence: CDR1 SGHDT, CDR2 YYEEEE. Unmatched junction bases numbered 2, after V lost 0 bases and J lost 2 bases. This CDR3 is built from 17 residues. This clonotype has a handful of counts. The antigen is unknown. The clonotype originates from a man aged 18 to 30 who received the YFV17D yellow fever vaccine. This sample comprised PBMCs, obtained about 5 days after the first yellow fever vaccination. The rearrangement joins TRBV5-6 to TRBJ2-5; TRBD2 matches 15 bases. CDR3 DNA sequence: TGTGCCAGCAGCTTGGCCGGGACTAGCGGGGGGCAAGAGACCCAGTACTTC. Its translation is CASSLAGTSGGQETQYF.